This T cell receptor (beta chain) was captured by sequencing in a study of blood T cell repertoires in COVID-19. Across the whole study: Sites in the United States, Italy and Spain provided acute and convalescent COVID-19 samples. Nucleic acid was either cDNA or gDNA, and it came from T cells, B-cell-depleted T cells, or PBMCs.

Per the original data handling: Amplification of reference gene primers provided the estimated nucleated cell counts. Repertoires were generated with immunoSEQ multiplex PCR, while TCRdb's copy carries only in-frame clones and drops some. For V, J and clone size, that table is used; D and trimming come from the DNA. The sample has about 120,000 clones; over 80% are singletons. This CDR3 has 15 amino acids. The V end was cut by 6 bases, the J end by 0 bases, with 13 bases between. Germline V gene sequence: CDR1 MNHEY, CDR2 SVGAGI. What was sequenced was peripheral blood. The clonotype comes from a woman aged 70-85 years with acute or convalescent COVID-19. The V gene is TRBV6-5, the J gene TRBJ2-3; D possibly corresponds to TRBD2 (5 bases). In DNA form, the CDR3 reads TGTGCCAGCAGCCAAACTAGGGCTAGCACAGATACGCAGTATTTT. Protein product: CASSQTRASTDTQYF.